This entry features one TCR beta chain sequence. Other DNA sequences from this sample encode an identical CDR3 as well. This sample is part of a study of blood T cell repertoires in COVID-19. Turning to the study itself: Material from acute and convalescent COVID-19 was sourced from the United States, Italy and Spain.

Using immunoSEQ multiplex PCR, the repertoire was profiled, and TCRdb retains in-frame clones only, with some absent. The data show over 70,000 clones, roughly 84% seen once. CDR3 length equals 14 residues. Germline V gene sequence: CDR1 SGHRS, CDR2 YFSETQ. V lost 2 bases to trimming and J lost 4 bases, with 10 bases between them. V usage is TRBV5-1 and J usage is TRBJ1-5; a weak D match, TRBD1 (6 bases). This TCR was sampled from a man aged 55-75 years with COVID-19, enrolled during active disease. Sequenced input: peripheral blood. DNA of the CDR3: TGCGCCAGCAGCTTAGGGGGGGATAATCAGCCCCAGCATTTT. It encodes CASSLGGDNQPQHF. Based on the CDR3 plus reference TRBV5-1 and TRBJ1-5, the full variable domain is KAGVTQTPRYLIKTRGQQVTLSCSPISGHRSVSWYQQTPGQGLQFLFEYFSETQRNKGNFPGRFSGRQFSNSRSEMNVSTLELGDSALYLCASSLGGDNQPQHFGDGTRLSIL.